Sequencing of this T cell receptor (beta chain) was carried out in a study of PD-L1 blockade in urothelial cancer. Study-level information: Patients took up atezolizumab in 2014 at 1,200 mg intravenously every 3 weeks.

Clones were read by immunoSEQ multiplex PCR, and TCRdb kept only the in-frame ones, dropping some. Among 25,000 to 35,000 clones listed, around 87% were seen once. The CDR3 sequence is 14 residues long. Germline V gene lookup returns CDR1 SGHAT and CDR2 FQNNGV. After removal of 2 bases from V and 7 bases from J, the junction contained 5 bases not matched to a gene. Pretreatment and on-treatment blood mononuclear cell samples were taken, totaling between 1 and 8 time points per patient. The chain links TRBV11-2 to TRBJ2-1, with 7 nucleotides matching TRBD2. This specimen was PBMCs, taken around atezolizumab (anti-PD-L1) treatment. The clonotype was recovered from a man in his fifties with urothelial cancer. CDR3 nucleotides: TGTGCCAGCAGCTTACGAGCGGGATTTAATGAGCAGTTCTTC. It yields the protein CASSLRAGFNEQFF.